This TCR beta chain is drawn from a study of blood T cells in healthy people across ages (dated by TCRdb to between 2015 and 2017). Background for the entire study: In model experiments, roughly one uniquely barcoded TCR beta cDNA molecule per two T cells was captured by template switching. Donors were grouped into four age groups: young (average approximately 15 years), middle-aged (39), aged (around 62) and long-lived (just over 80). Using the same blood draw, the study looked at two additional independent replicas of 1 million unique cDNA reads for two donors, one aged 18 to 30 and the other aged 80 or older. Donors of different ages were randomly distributed across sequencing lanes to avoid experimental bias. Age-related changes in TCR beta repertoire diversity were measured in the study by deep sequencing normalized with unique cDNA molecular identifiers.

Points on this clonotype: The antigen it binds to is not known. No much larger clonotype is one base removed from it; base qualities were not supplied.

The research as a whole found: Observed TCR beta diversity per million T cells fell roughly linearly with age, and a significant reduction was already apparent by age roughly 41. Donor CMV infection status was unknown, potentially confounding age-related changes in expanded clonotypes. Because profiling used bulk unsorted PBMCs, naive and antigen-experienced compartments could not be compared conclusively. Estimates of total diversity from one million sequenced T cells were regarded as lower bounds and underestimates. Compared with the aged group, more naive CD4+ T cells, fewer expanded clones and increased TCR diversity were shown by the long-lived group, suggesting age selection. A strong correlation was found between observed TCR beta diversity and the percentage of naive T cells measured by flow cytometry.

The roughly 39 donors, aged about 6 to 95 years, were systemically healthy Caucasian individuals from Russia. Each donor gave approximately 10 milliliters of peripheral blood, collected into EDTA-treated Vacutainer tubes. PBMCs were isolated by Ficoll-Paque density-gradient centrifugation, with at least 7 million obtained per sample. Trizol reagent was used to extract total RNA from PBMCs, with at least 5.5 micrograms per sample. For every donor, flow cytometry on a PBMC aliquot measured the percentage of naive CD45RAhigh/CD27high T cells. Library preparation was by 5' RACE. The instrument given in TCRdb is Illumina HiSeq 2500. The second PCR ran for roughly 7 to 11 cycles and used a J-beta primer mix along with a sample-barcoded 5' primer. A template-switch 5' adaptor carrying 12 random nucleotides introduced a unique molecular identifier onto each TCR beta cDNA molecule. Each sample yielded at least 2.5 million CDR3-containing paired-end reads. First-strand cDNA synthesis was performed from all RNA using the Mint cDNA synthesis kit, with priming by a TRBC-specific oligonucleotide. All cDNA was treated with uracil-DNA glycosylase and then went through a first 18-cycle PCR with the universal primers M1SS and BC2_uni_R. Turning to the authors' computational methods: For normalization, 1 million high-quality reads, each with a distinct molecular identifier, were randomly selected from each sample. Instead of being binned into consensus sequences, reads that shared molecular identifiers were thrown out. MiTCR, with a Q25 quality threshold and the strictest error-elimination algorithm, was used for CDR3 identification, clonotype clustering and error correction. A nonparametric unseen species model using Euler transformation provided a lower-bound estimate of total TCR beta diversity. The raw public data were reprocessed by TCRdb itself: fastp quality trimming at Q25, MiXCR clonotype calling, in-frame beta chains only. Records with the same CDR3 protein are collapsed into one entry carrying the most frequent genes and DNA. The V and J calls shown here were made by TCRdb, not taken from the authors' results. The sample table records 790,000 or so distinct CDR3 sequences; around half of these occur just once. Jointly, the top ten make up approximately 18% of the sample.

Trimming removed 6 bases from V and 4 bases from J, leaving 11 bases between the germline ends. From its cysteine to its phenylalanine, the CDR3 spans 13 amino acids. Only the CDR3 DNA is retained, 39 bases long and in frame from the first base. The sample taken for sequencing was blood. This clonotype originated in a man older than 75 in good health. The receptor chain draws on TRBV12-3 or TRBV12-4 and TRBJ2-3; a weak D assignment points to TRBD2 (5 bases agree). The DNA sequence follows: TGTGCCAGCAGCCGGGAAGACCCAGATACGCAGTATTTT. The resulting protein is CASSREDPDTQYF.